This TCR beta chain was found in a study of shared clonotypes between healthy human individuals (dated by TCRdb to about 2020). At the level of the whole study: The cohort comprised a couple of women and three men aged 18 to 49 years. Libraries were prepared and TCR repertoires were sequenced by different laboratories using diverse techniques, in order to increase sequencing depth and limit assay-specific biases. Blood TCR repertoires of a handful of healthy adults were deeply sequenced to estimate repertoire size and the extent of clonotype sharing between individuals. Leukapheresis yielded between about 0.9 and 8.9 billion PBMCs per donor. Per donor, three plates each were used for CD4 naive and CD4 memory, two for CD8 naive, and one for CD8 memory.

The CDR3 contains 15 residues, cysteine and phenylalanine counted. Only CDR3 DNA is held: 45 bases, read in frame from base 1. Taken from the germline V gene, the CDR1 and CDR2 loops are SGHTA and FQGNSA. After removal of 5 bases from V and 4 bases from J, the junction retains 4 bases not matched to a gene. Donors were healthy HIV-negative adults with no recently reported acute infections or vaccinations. All donors were Caucasian adults living in Nashville, Tennessee, USA. CD4+ T cells were enriched by magnetic negative selection, after which naive cells were positively selected on CD45RA and the negative fraction was taken as the memory subset. After blood collection by leukapheresis, PBMCs were isolated using Ficoll-Histopaque density gradient centrifugation and then cryopreserved in the vapor phase of liquid nitrogen. Purity and quantity of every magnetically sorted T cell population were checked by analytical flow cytometry. Genomic DNA was isolated from every sorted fraction and measured by UV absorbance on a Nanodrop 2000c.

TCR CDR3 regions were amplified from genomic DNA by multiplex PCR using the deep immunoSEQ assay. For each cell subset, the extracted genomic DNA was distributed evenly across all wells of several immunoSEQ 96-well plates, and each plate served as one replicate. For sorted subsets, each replicate PCR was loaded with about 200 ng genomic DNA, equivalent to some 27,000 T cell genomes. Purified libraries were measured with a Qubit 3.0 fluorometer, size-checked on a Bioanalyzer 2100, and measured again with the KAPA Library Quantification kit. A separate single-read 150-cycle Illumina NextSeq 550 flow cell was used to sequence each immunoSEQ 96-well plate. The published analysis was carried out like this. The immunoSEQ output contained only junctional sequences without quality scores, so filtering could not match that applied to full-length reads. To assign V/J genes and CDR3, sequences were annotated using PyIR, a Python wrapper for IgBLAST v1.9, with IMGT germline references. Any read was removed if the V/J assignment was weak (E-value above 1e-6), the CDR3 was missing, or the read contained stop codons, out-of-frame junctions, or ambiguous translated residues. A V3J clonotype was defined by an identical inferred V gene, J gene, and CDR3 amino acid sequence. To compute the percentage overlap between repertoires, the number of shared unique clonotypes was divided by the size of the smaller repertoire. Three approaches were used to assess repertoire richness: RTK rarefaction, the Chao1 estimator, and Recon v2.1 estimates of unobserved clonotypes. For all TCRbeta clonotypes obtained by the gDNA method from several donors, generation probabilities were computed with OLGA. Imported from immuneACCESS, the table was reduced by TCRdb to in-frame sequences with V and J called. These copies leave out some clones; in studies compared against another copy, an unresolved V gene accounts for under half, and the cause of the remainder is not known. That table gives V, J and clone size, and the DNA gave D and trimming. In all, the sample holds roughly 2.2 million clones, and approximately 90% of those were seen once. 0.3% to 0.45% of the sample comes from the top ten.

A remark on this clone: Which antigen it targets is not known. Base quality data are lacking; no much larger clone is found one base away.

The full study reports these points: Naive subsets generally had larger estimated clonotype richness than memory subsets did. Clonotypes shared by all four sorted-subset donors showed higher generation probabilities than non-shared clonotypes. Across several donors, approximately 4.6% of naive CD4, around 3.3% of naive CD8, about 2% of memory CD4, and approximately 0.42% of memory CD8 clonotypes were shared. Because the study included a small number of donors, the genetic and exposure-history diversity represented was limited. Sampling was limited to blood, and TCR repertoires in tissue likely differ from TCR repertoires in blood. Pairwise subsampling indicated that sequencing depth was expected to affect the degree of clonotype sharing among donors. Rarefaction of sorted-subset datasets indicated incomplete sequencing despite the large sequencing depth.

The sample comprised naive CD4+ T cells from PBMCs. The sample's cell subset or site label is to be understood as: CD45RA+ positively selected. The rearrangement combines TRBV7-2 with TRBJ2-7, and TRBD2 aligns with 14 junction nucleotides. The TCR sequence derives from a young man in good health. Some clones in this sample may be carry-over from other donors' samples. CDR3 reads: CASSETSGRVYEQYF. In nucleotides, the sequence is TGTGCCAGCAGCGAGACTAGCGGGAGGGTTTACGAGCAGTACTTC.